The following is a T cell receptor beta chain sequence with its context. V trimming: 6 bases; J trimming: 6 bases; junction bases outside the gene matches: 2. CDR3 length: 12 residues. CDR1 ENHRY and CDR2 SYGVKD come from the germline V gene. TCRdb ran MiXCR on the 5' RACE reads and lists one entry per CDR3 protein. Seen here are some 300,000 distinct CDR3 sequences, approximately 13% observed once, and the top ten hold just over 7%. The entry originates in a study of identical twins. The data also belong to a second study, concerning yellow fever vaccine responses in identical twins.

The TCR originated in a woman aged 18 to 35 in good health. The sample was CD8+ T cells sorted from blood. The rearrangement joins TRBV10-3 to TRBJ2-1, with TRBD1 matching 7 bases. CDR3 DNA: TGTGCCATCAGCAGGGACAGCAATGAGCAGTTCTTC. Amino acid sequence: CAISRDSNEQFF.